The clone carrying this TCR beta chain was seen many times. Its antigen is still unknown. This beta chain lies outside the target of a library built for alpha chains; its clone size means little. Documented time point: sample taken at primary tumor resection. A total of around 72 untreated early-stage non-small cell lung cancer patients served as donors. Tumor, nontumor lung or frozen PBMC supplied whole RNA, sequenced without sorting. Every TCR cDNA molecule carried a tag that served as a unique molecular identifier. TCRdb passed the 5' RACE reads through MiXCR, listing each CDR3 protein once. This repertoire shows about 7,900 distinct CDR3 sequences, under 7.5% found once; its top ten account for around 17%. The data were taken from a study of spatial heterogeneity in lung cancer. Whole-study results and caveats: In tumors, expanded intratumoral alpha and beta TCR counts tracked mutation counts. Nonsynonymous mutations, ubiquitous and regional, were tracked respectively by counts of ubiquitous and regional expanded TCRs.

The CDR3 consists of 12 residues. Trimming removed 5 bases at V and 9 bases at J, with 14 bases between. Germline loops: CDR1 DFQATT, CDR2 SNEGSKA (reference sequence). This receptor was identified in a female donor with early-stage non-small cell lung cancer. The sequencing used lung tumor tissue, collected at surgery. The J gene is TRBJ2-1, the V gene TRBV20-1; D is unresolved. CDR3: CSALTDQSEQFF. CDR3 sequence (DNA): TGCAGTGCTCTTACTGACCAATCTGAGCAGTTCTTC.